The sample holds many counts of the clone carrying this T cell receptor beta chain. Its antigen remains unidentified. The data stem from a study of CD8 T cells in ankylosing spondylitis. The CDR3 extends over 17 amino acids. Trimming removed 0 bases at V and 7 bases at J, with 16 bases between. Germline V lookup: CDR1 MGHRA, CDR2 YSYEKL. TCRdb passed the 5' RACE reads through MiXCR, listing each CDR3 protein once. This sample has some 250,000 distinct CDR3 sequences, with 20% to 30% found just once. Study findings and constraints: Disease-linked clones bore a CD8+ phenotype, appearing relatively rarely in peripheral blood. Earlier work had already found some motif variants in reactive arthritis synovial fluid and blood. Significantly higher representation of disease-linked clones was reported for matched ankylosing spondylitis synovial fluid.

The V gene is TRBV4-1, the J gene TRBJ1-6; D may be TRBD1 (6 bases). This receptor was identified in a male donor with ankylosing spondylitis or in good health (not recorded which). Sequencing was done on a sample of blood, either unsorted or a sorted T cell fraction (not recorded which). CDR3 protein: CASSQDGPDRRNSPLHF. In nucleotides, the CDR3 is TGCGCCAGCAGCCAAGATGGGCCGGACAGAAGGAATTCACCCCTCCACTTT.